A single sample gave rise to the 12 T cell receptor beta chains below, sequenced in a study of OX40 agonist ivuxolimab in advanced cancers. Clones were read by immunoSEQ multiplex PCR, and TCRdb kept only the in-frame ones, dropping some. The sample lists about 26,000 clones; roughly four fifths were seen once. This material consisted of CD4+ or CD8+ T cells sorted from blood, taken in a trial of the OX40 agonist ivuxolimab. The source of these receptors is an adult with an advanced solid tumor such as melanoma, head and neck, liver or kidney cancer.

The J gene is TRBJ2-1, the V gene TRBV27; 7 nucleotides agree with TRBD1. In germline, CDR1 is MNHEY, CDR2 SMNVEV (reference sequence). The CDR3 has 14 amino acids. The V segment lost 0 bases and the J segment 8 bases; nucleotides outside the gene matches: 4. The CDR3 DNA follows: TGTGCCAGCAGTTTATCGAGGGGGCCGTATGAGCAGTTCTTC. Protein product: CASSLSRGPYEQFF.

The V gene is TRBV4-1, the J gene TRBJ1-1, with D possibly being TRBD1 (6 bases). This CDR3 comprises 17 residues. Trimming shortened V by 1 base and J by 1 base, and 16 bases separated the two germline ends. The germline V gene encodes CDR1 MGHRA and CDR2 YSYEKL. CDR3 loop: CASSQGADRGGNTEAFF. The CDR3, as DNA: TGCGCCAGCAGCCAAGGCGCTGATAGAGGGGGGAACACTGAAGCTTTCTTT.

The gene calls are TRBV2 and TRBJ2-7; tentatively, D is TRBD2 (6 bases). Germline V lookup: CDR1 SNHLY, CDR2 FYNNEI. The CDR3 sequence is 13 residues long. V lost 7 bases and J 7 bases, leaving 17 bases between the germline ends. In DNA, the CDR3 is TGTGCCAGCATTCTTGGGCAGGGAGGTGAGCAGTACTTC. Encoded protein: CASILGQGGEQYF.

The rearrangement joins TRBV4-2 to TRBJ2-5; 9 nucleotides align to TRBD2. CDR3 length: 15 residues. After removal of 5 bases from V and 4 bases from J, the junction contained 8 bases not matched to a gene. The germline V gene has CDR1 LGHNA and CDR2 YNFKEQ. The CDR3 sequence is CASSFERGVGETQYF. The CDR3 region has the DNA TGTGCCAGCAGCTTCGAGCGGGGGGTGGGAGAGACCCAGTACTTC.

The chain employs TRBV7-6 and TRBJ1-1; D may be TRBD1 (5 bases). Germline V CDR1 and CDR2: SGHVS, FNYEAQ. V shed 0 bases and J shed 4 bases, with 12 bases lying between them. CDR3 size: 15 residues. The CDR3 sequence: CASSLALGGTTEAFF. DNA of the CDR3: TGTGCCAGCAGCTTAGCGCTCGGGGGGACCACTGAAGCTTTCTTT.

This rearrangement joins TRBV5-1 to TRBJ2-3; 9 positions agree with TRBD1. Trimming took 0 bases from V and 5 from J; bases not matched to a gene: 4. CDR3 length equals 15 residues. Germline loops: CDR1 SGHRS, CDR2 YFSETQ. This CDR3 is CASSLDRGQEDTQYF. CDR3 DNA sequence: TGCGCCAGCAGCTTGGACAGGGGGCAGGAAGATACGCAGTATTTT.

The chain uses TRBV5-4 and TRBJ1-1; 10 bases line up with TRBD1. Germline CDR1 SGHNT, CDR2 YYREEE (reference sequence). The CDR3 spans 15 residues. V lost 4 bases to trimming and J lost 1 base; unmatched junction nucleotides: 4. The CDR3 spells CASSPRTGGNTEAFF. The CDR3 region has the DNA TGTGCCAGCAGCCCACGGACAGGGGGGAACACTGAAGCTTTCTTT.

The gene calls are TRBV11-2 and TRBJ2-7, with D perhaps TRBD2 (5 bases). CDR1 SGHAT and CDR2 FQNNGV come from the germline V gene. V lost 3 bases and J lost 0, with 9 bases in between. The CDR3 contains 14 residues. The CDR3 protein is CASSLSRDSYEQYF. The CDR3, as DNA: TGTGCCAGCAGCTTGAGTCGGGACTCCTACGAGCAGTACTTC.

The chain combines TRBV19 with TRBJ1-5, with D tentatively TRBD1 (5 bases). CDR1 and CDR2 (germline): LNHDA, SQIVND (reference sequence). This CDR3 is 14 amino acids long. V dropped 7 bases and J dropped 6 bases, with 16 bases sitting between them. CDR3 protein: CASNWGSRTQPQHF. The CDR3 region has the DNA TGTGCCAGTAATTGGGGCAGCAGAACTCAGCCCCAGCATTTT.

V usage is TRBV4-1 and J usage is TRBJ1-4; D is possibly TRBD1 (5 bases). Germline V CDR1 and CDR2: MGHRA, YSYEKL. V was trimmed by 4 bases and J by 5 bases, leaving 11 bases between them. CDR3 size: 14 residues. The CDR3 coding sequence is TGCGCCAGCAGCCCCGGGACGGGGAATGAAAAACTGTTTTTT. Amino acid sequence: CASSPGTGNEKLFF.

V usage is TRBV11-2 and J usage is TRBJ1-2; D uncertain. The ends were cut back, 4 bases at V and 4 bases at J, with 10 bases in the middle. Germline V gene data show CDR1 as SGHAT and CDR2 as FQNNGV. This CDR3 has 13 residues. CDR3 nucleotides: TGTGCCAGCAGCTCCCCGGCAGCCTATGGCTACACCTTC. It is translated as CASSSPAAYGYTF. The full variable domain, completed using reference TRBV11-2 and TRBJ1-2, is EAGVAQSPRYKIIEKRQSVAFWCNPISGHATLYWYQQILGQGPKLLIQFQNNGVVDDSQLPKDRFSAERLKGVDSTLKIQPAKLEDSAVYLCASSSPAAYGYTFGSGTRLTVV.

The CDR3 here is CASSLGTGGVYGYTF. In nucleotides, the CDR3 is TGCGCCAGCAGCTTGGGGACAGGGGGAGTCTATGGCTACACCTTC. The chain joins TRBV5-1 to TRBJ1-2; 10 bases map to TRBD1. V shed 0 bases and J 4 bases; nucleotides not matched to a gene: 3. This CDR3 has 15 amino acids. The germline CDR1 and CDR2 sequences are SGHRS and YFSETQ. Using reference TRBV5-1 and TRBJ1-2 for the parts outside the CDR3, the full variable domain is KAGVTQTPRYLIKTRGQQVTLSCSPISGHRSVSWYQQTPGQGLQFLFEYFSETQRNKGNFPGRFSGRQFSNSRSEMNVSTLELGDSALYLCASSLGTGGVYGYTFGSGTRLTVV.